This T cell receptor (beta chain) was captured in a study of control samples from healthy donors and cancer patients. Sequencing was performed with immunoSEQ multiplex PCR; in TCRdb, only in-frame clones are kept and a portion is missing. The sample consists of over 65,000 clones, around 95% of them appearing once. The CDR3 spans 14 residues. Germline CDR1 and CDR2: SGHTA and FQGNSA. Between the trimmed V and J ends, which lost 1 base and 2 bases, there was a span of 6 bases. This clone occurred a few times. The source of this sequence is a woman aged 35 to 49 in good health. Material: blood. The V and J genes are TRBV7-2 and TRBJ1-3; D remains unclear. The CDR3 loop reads CASSLVGAGNTIYF. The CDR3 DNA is TGTGCCAGCAGCTTAGTGGGCGCTGGAAACACCATATATTTT.